This T cell receptor beta chain was sequenced in a study of cytomegalovirus exposure and HLA in healthy donors (dated by TCRdb to about 2017). At the level of the whole study: An earlier analysis of 550 to 700 of the donors reported 250 to 350 Gb of sequence data and 100 million to 140 million unique TCR beta sequences from about 200 million T cells. The study used immunosequencing to profile the T cell repertoires of hundreds of subjects and linked those repertoires to cytomegalovirus serostatus. The study combined high-throughput TCR immunosequencing, statistical association of individual TCRs with disease status, and machine learning to predict cytomegalovirus infection status. HLA typing included class I and class II loci at four-digit resolution. The later analysis used no new phenotypic data to find candidate immune exposures, relying instead on TCR beta sequences and their occurrence across donors. A handful of DR-DQ haplotypes were handled as single units for association and clustering because linkage in the cohort was strong. In a later genetic analysis, genome-wide SNP genotypes for about 60% of the 666 donors were used, and that subset was treated as a discovery cohort. The study was designed to test whether signatures of past pathogen exposure could be identified by cataloging public T cell receptors. To study patterns of TCR occurrence, a later analysis re-analyzed previously published TCR beta repertoires from 650 to 750 donors and added high-resolution HLA genotyping. An earlier analysis of roughly 600 of the donors used high-throughput TCR beta sequencing to judge whether each TCR beta V gene segment behaved as functional or pseudogenic. About 300 gigabases of sequencing data and approximately 84 million unique TCR sequences were included in an early release covering about 600 HLA-typed donors. A separate validation cohort of 100 to 150 different subjects was used in addition to the 666-subject first cohort. On average, around 240,000 unique TCR beta nucleotide sequences were sequenced per donor among some 420 genotyped donors of the cohort, with 15% to 20% of those sequences being non-productive. Donor age, sex, ethnicity and CMV serostatus were compiled together with the repertoire data. The number of donors typed differed by locus, with roughly 629-640 for A, B, C, DRB1 and DQB1, around 500 for DQA1, about 610 for DPA1, and some 440 for DPB1. Every repertoire in the discovery cohort had been generated on one and the same sequencing platform. Of the roughly 390 genotyped donors, 81% fell in the genetic ancestry cluster associated with self-reported Caucasian donors. General findings and caveats noted by the study authors: In vitro tests confirmed that a few of the cytomegalovirus-associated TCR beta chains recognize cytomegalovirus antigens. The classifier was reported to diagnose cytomegalovirus status with high specificity and sensitivity in both the original cohort and the validation cohort. The authors suggested that the approach could potentially be extended to other disease states and immunological phenotypes. Some IMGT-functional V segments, including TRBV6-2 and TRBV6-3, could not be distinguished by the 87-base-pair reads and were therefore excluded. A further reported finding was that TCR beta sequences accurately predicted the HLA-A and HLA-B alleles for most subjects in the first cohort. A later genetic analysis associated a missense DCLRE1C variant with V-gene and J-gene trimming of TCR beta chains, and an independent cohort replicated the association. The study listed 170 or so TCR beta chains as associated with cytomegalovirus. According to a later analysis, most CMV-associated TCR beta chains appeared to be HLA-restricted, and the HLA associations seemed to be driven largely by CMV exposure. A later analysis found that HLA-associated TCR beta chains were more clonally expanded and had lower generation probabilities than equally common non-associated chains. An earlier analysis of around 600 of the donors showed that most TCR beta V segments appeared in productive rearrangements either about 87% or about 30% of the time, which broadly matched IMGT annotations. Strong co-occurrence of HLA alleles, especially DR and DQ, made assigning TCR associations to individual alleles difficult. Presence/absence analyses assumed roughly uniform sequencing depth across donors, an assumption that may not hold. For the cohort, immune exposure information was limited to CMV serostatus. Most TCR sequences were observed very rarely across donors, whereas some public TCRs were present in many individuals. Specific HLA alleles were associated with about 17,000 TCR beta sequences at a false discovery rate of 0.05 in a later analysis. Correlated functional status among segregating V segments might reflect linkage disequilibrium, but an unknown experimental factor could not be ruled out. In a later genetic analysis, fewer N-insertions in productive TCRs were reported among donors in an Asian-associated ancestry cluster than the roughly 640-donor mean. According to a later analysis, parvovirus B19, influenza, CMV and Epstein-Barr virus appeared linked to several top co-occurrence clusters. The sequencing pipeline was judged likely to have produced a cluster of highly shared sequence variants as a technical artifact. Over 15 rarely observed V segments, including chromosome 9 orphons, were excluded from the earlier analysis of approximately 500 of the donors because counts were too low. In this cohort, only TCR beta chains were sequenced, and detectable features were limited by the absence of alpha or paired-chain data. A later analysis found that TCR association rates varied across HLA loci, with DRB1 alleles showing the most associated TCRs and HLA-C alleles the fewest. Because some donors lacked HLA typing at each locus, the association tests relied only on the typed subset.

The cohort comprised fewer than 700 healthy bone marrow donors. At the time of sampling, every cohort member was nominally healthy, though immune exposures that went unrecorded were likely present. The donor was CMV seropositive and belonged to the group of 250 to 300 seropositive cohort members. Every donor gave a peripheral blood sample, and the peripheral blood mononuclear cells from that sample were used for TCR beta sequencing. The Qiagen DNeasy Blood Extraction Kit was used to extract genomic DNA from the blood cell samples. For this clone: Its cognate antigen has yet to be identified. Per-base qualities were not stored, and no clone one base away is much larger.

Cut back by 0 bases and 3 bases, the V and J ends lie 9 bases apart. The CDR3 goes from the cysteine to the phenylalanine over 15 residues. The CDR3 DNA has 45 bases and is translated from base 1. Taken from the germline V gene, the CDR1 and CDR2 loops are MGHRA and YSYEKL. Library prep was done by the immunoSEQ multiplex PCR assay. The multiplex PCR relied on a mix of 60 forward primers for TCR Vbeta segments and 13 reverse primers for TCR Jbeta segments. A multiplex PCR assay on genomic DNA amplified the CDR3 region of rearranged TCR beta genes. The amplified TCR beta libraries were sequenced on the Illumina HiSeq System as 87-base-pair reads. From the authors' description of their analysis: A later analysis tallied tens of millions of unique TCR beta chains across the 640 or so repertoires, and around 12 million of those chains were shared by two or more donors. Raw reads were error-corrected and collapsed into unique sequences with a nearest-neighbor algorithm that merged closely related sequences to remove PCR and sequencing errors. CDR3 sequences were aligned to IMGT reference sequences to assign V, D and J gene segments. For a sequence to be retained, a match of at least six nucleotides was required to both a V gene segment and a J gene segment. Rearrangements were called productive when the CDR3 lacked stop codons and stayed in frame with V and J; all others were non-productive. CDR3 was defined by IMGT convention, running from the second conserved V-encoded cysteine to the conserved J-encoded phenylalanine. The earlier analysis of 500 to 600 of the donors excluded sequences that lacked an unambiguous match to a single V gene segment. An earlier analysis of over 450 of the donors classified V segments as functional when productive rearrangements were above 56.7% and as segregating when the standard deviation between donors was above 5%. To diagnose cytomegalovirus status from the catalog of TCR beta chain sequences, a statistical classification framework was built. V and J gene assignment, in a later analysis, came from comparing TCR nucleotide sequences with IMGT/GENE-DB human TR gene sequences. A later analysis assigned CDR3 sequences and most-parsimonious VDJ recombination scenarios with the TCRdist pipeline. A later analysis defined each TCR beta chain by its CDR3 amino acid sequence plus V-gene family, and excluded reads lacking a unique V-gene family. To address suspected cross-contamination and a sequencing artifact, a later analysis removed around 590 highly shared, low-generation-probability nucleotide sequences. A later analysis calculated a clonal expansion index for each public chain from normalized within-repertoire ranks of inferred template counts. In a later analysis, generation probabilities were computed using a VDJ recombination model fitted to out-of-frame rearrangements, and the results were checked against IGoR. A later analysis scored TCR-TCR, TCR-HLA and TCR-CMV co-occurrence with hypergeometric tests, applying a repertoire-size bias correction to TCR pairs. To estimate false discovery rates, a later analysis permuted the HLA or CMV assignments 20 times. In a later analysis, co-occurring TCRs were grouped using DBSCAN, and TCRdist sequence similarity was added for clustering within HLA-allele-positive subsets. Co-occurrence clustering excluded repertoires with fewer than 30,000 or more than 120,000 public chains, plus five with anomalous nucleotide sharing. What TCRdb holds here is the immuneACCESS table cut down to in-frame rearrangements. Part of the clones is not present; checked against another copy, under half of the missing clones reflect an unresolved V gene, and the others are unexplained. V and J calls and clone size follow that table, whereas D and trimming were derived from the DNA. Recorded for this sample are about 140,000 clones; 82% of them occurred a single time. The biggest ten clones account for roughly 3.4% of the sample.

The rearrangement joined TRBV4-1 to TRBJ1-5; no D gene is confidently identified. The clonotype comes from a man younger than 35 in good health and CMV-seropositive. Sequenced: PBMCs. The base sequence is TGCGCCAGCAGCCAAGAGTCAGGCACCAATCAGCCCCAGCATTTT. It codes for CASSQESGTNQPQHF.